This is a list of T cell receptor beta chains from one sample in a study of blood T cell repertoires in COVID-19. TCRdb's table, derived via immunoSEQ multiplex PCR, lists solely in-frame clones and lacks some. Of more than 400,000 clones in the sample, 75% to 90% were seen once. Sequencing used PBMCs or T cells enriched from blood (not recorded which). All receptors come from a woman between 18 and 29 years old who had recovered from COVID-19. CDR3s include the opening cysteine and the closing phenylalanine or tryptophan. A D gene is named only where the DNA matches it firmly. The size of a clone is reported for some rows only, either as once, few or many, or as a class for expanded clones.

j_call | d_call | clone_size | v_call | cdr3_aa | cdr3_nt
TRBJ1-1 | . | . | TRBV11-3 | CASSLLGGMNTEAFF | TGTGCCAGCAGCTTACTAGGGGGTATGAACACTGAAGCTTTCTTT
TRBJ1-1 | . | . | TRBV4-2 | CASSQATGRANTEAFF | TGTGCCAGCAGCCAAGCAACAGGGAGGGCTAACACTGAAGCTTTCTTT
TRBJ2-1 | . | . | TRBV5-1 | CASSYGGAGYNEQFF | TGCGCCAGCAGCTATGGGGGGGCTGGCTACAATGAGCAGTTCTTC
TRBJ1-1 | . | . | TRBV2 | CASSDLSNTEAFF | TGTGCCAGCAGTGATCTGTCTAACACTGAAGCTTTCTTT
TRBJ2-2 | . | . | TRBV12-5 | CASGLKQGNTGELFF | TGTGCTAGTGGTTTAAAACAGGGGAACACCGGGGAGCTGTTTTTT
TRBJ1-2 | . | . | TRBV5-1 | CASSLVGRDYGYTF | TGCGCCAGCAGCTTGGTTGGCAGGGACTATGGCTACACCTTC
TRBJ1-5 | TRBD1 | . | TRBV27 | CASGGTGRQPQHF | TGTGCCAGCGGCGGGACAGGGAGACAGCCCCAGCATTTT
TRBJ1-3 | . | . | TRBV20-1 | CSARAGNTIYF | TGCAGTGCTAGAGCGGGAAACACCATATATTTT
TRBJ2-5 | . | . | TRBV2 | CASSVAGGEAETQYF | TGTGCCAGCAGTGTAGCAGGGGGGGAAGCTGAGACCCAGTACTTC
TRBJ2-5 | . | . | TRBV5-4 | CASSLRGAEETQYF | TGTGCCAGCAGCTTGCGGGGGGCTGAAGAGACCCAGTACTTC
TRBJ2-4 | TRBD1 | . | TRBV3-1/TRBV3-2 | CASSQGDSLAKNIQYF | TGTGCCAGCAGCCAAGGGGACAGCCTAGCCAAAAACATTCAGTACTTC
TRBJ1-6 | . | few | TRBV5-5 | CASSLGGADSPLHF | TGTGCCAGCAGCTTGGGGGGCGCAGATTCACCCCTCCACTTT
TRBJ1-2 | . | . | TRBV10-3 | CAISELEQNYGYTF | TGTGCCATCAGTGAATTAGAACAGAACTATGGCTACACCTTC
TRBJ1-1 | . | . | TRBV5-6 | CASSPGQFKAFF | TGTGCCAGCAGTCCCGGACAGTTCAAAGCTTTCTTT
TRBJ2-5 | . | . | TRBV27 | CASSLLYEGGTETQYF | TGTGCCAGCAGTTTATTGTACGAGGGGGGGACGGAGACCCAGTACTTC
TRBJ2-7 | . | . | TRBV24-1 | CATSEGGARSYEQYF | TGTGCCACCAGTGAGGGGGGGGCCAGGTCCTACGAGCAGTACTTC
TRBJ2-7 | TRBD2 | . | TRBV7-2 | CASSFFGGNKYEQYF | TGTGCCAGCAGCTTCTTCGGGGGGAATAAATACGAGCAGTACTTC
TRBJ2-2 | TRBD1 | few | TRBV5-1 | CASSDQTGGTGELFF | TGCGCCAGCAGCGATCAGACAGGGGGAACCGGGGAGCTGTTTTTT
TRBJ2-7 | . | . | TRBV5-1 | CASSPGGEGEQYF | TGCGCCAGCAGCCCGGGCGGAGAGGGCGAGCAGTACTTC
TRBJ1-1 | . | . | TRBV7-9 | CASSLAGNTEAFF | TGTGCCAGCAGCCTTGCGGGAAACACTGAAGCTTTCTTT
TRBJ2-1 | . | . | TRBV19 | CASRGTGLEFRNEQFF | TGTGCCAGTAGGGGAACTGGACTGGAATTCCGCAATGAGCAGTTCTTC
TRBJ1-6 | . | . | TRBV7-6 | CASSFSGTNSPLHF | TGTGCCAGCAGCTTTTCCGGGACAAATTCACCCCTCCACTTT
TRBJ2-1 | . | few | TRBV27 | CASSLAAGPYNEQFF | TGTGCCAGCAGTTTAGCCGCGGGCCCTTACAATGAGCAGTTCTTC
TRBJ1-2 | TRBD1 | . | TRBV2 | CASSAGQGGVGYGYTF | TGTGCCAGCAGTGCAGGACAGGGGGGTGTCGGCTATGGCTACACCTTC
TRBJ2-5 | TRBD1 | . | TRBV18 | CASSPGQGSPETQYF | TGTGCCAGCTCACCGGGACAGGGGAGTCCAGAGACCCAGTACTTC
TRBJ1-6 | . | . | TRBV12-3/TRBV12-4 | CASSLSDSPLHF | TGTGCCAGCAGTTTGTCGGATTCACCCCTCCACTTT
TRBJ2-7 | . | . | TRBV5-4 | CASSSPYDRSSYEQYF | TGTGCCAGCAGCTCCCCCTATGACAGGAGCTCCTACGAGCAGTACTTC
TRBJ1-5 | TRBD1 | . | TRBV5-1 | CASSSGTGEQPQHF | TGCGCCAGCAGCTCAGGGACAGGGGAACAGCCCCAGCATTTT
TRBJ1-5 | . | . | TRBV3-1/TRBV3-2 | CASSQDPNQPQHF | TGTGCCAGCAGCCAAGATCCGAATCAGCCCCAGCATTTT
TRBJ2-5 | . | . | TRBV5-1 | CASSFKGGQETQYF | TGCGCCAGCAGCTTTAAAGGGGGCCAAGAGACCCAGTACTTC
TRBJ2-1 | TRBD2 | . | TRBV28 | CASSPPAGGLNEQFF | TGTGCCAGCAGTCCCCCGGCGGGGGGGTTAAATGAGCAGTTCTTC
TRBJ2-5 | TRBD2 | . | TRBV6-2/TRBV6-3 | CASSPRLAGEGETQYF | TGTGCCAGCAGCCCGAGGCTAGCGGGGGAGGGGGAGACCCAGTACTTC
TRBJ1-1 | . | . | TRBV29-1 | CSVAPGLRREDTEAFF | TGCAGCGTTGCCCCGGGACTAAGGCGGGAGGACACTGAAGCTTTCTTT
TRBJ2-7 | . | . | TRBV6-6 | CASAPIGGGRYEQYF | TGTGCCAGCGCTCCAATCGGCGGGGGCCGCTACGAGCAGTACTTC
TRBJ2-5 | . | . | TRBV5-6 | CASSLAGGPPETQYF | TGTGCCAGCAGCTTGGCTGGAGGGCCCCCGGAGACCCAGTACTTC
TRBJ1-1 | TRBD1 | . | TRBV3-1/TRBV3-2 | CASTRDRATNTEAFF | TGTGCCAGCACCCGGGACAGGGCTACGAACACTGAAGCTTTCTTT
TRBJ1-1 | TRBD1 | . | TRBV11-1 | CASSPDRPGTEAFF | TGTGCCAGCAGCCCGGACAGGCCGGGCACTGAAGCTTTCTTT
TRBJ1-1 | TRBD1 | . | TRBV3-1/TRBV3-2 | CASSTGTGVSTEAFF | TGTGCCAGCAGCACGGGGACAGGGGTTAGCACTGAAGCTTTCTTT
TRBJ1-3 | . | . | TRBV9 | CASSADGGWGGNTIYF | TGTGCCAGCAGCGCCGACGGGGGGTGGGGTGGAAACACCATATATTTT
TRBJ1-4 | TRBD1 | . | TRBV7-9 | CASSVYRGRATNEKLFF | TGTGCCAGCAGCGTTTACAGGGGCCGTGCAACTAATGAAAAACTGTTTTTT
TRBJ2-7 | . | . | TRBV9 | CASSVGGTPSYEQYF | TGTGCCAGCAGCGTAGGCGGGACCCCTTCCTACGAGCAGTACTTC
TRBJ2-7 | . | . | TRBV4-1 | CASSQGLGAYYEQYF | TGCGCCAGCAGCCAAGGACTAGGCGCCTACTACGAGCAGTACTTC
TRBJ2-7 | . | . | TRBV12-5 | CASGFVDWGGQYF | TGTGCTAGTGGTTTCGTGGATTGGGGAGGGCAGTACTTC
TRBJ2-7 | . | . | TRBV30 | CAWSYGGAYEQYF | TGTGCCTGGAGTTACGGGGGTGCCTACGAGCAGTACTTC
TRBJ1-3 | . | . | TRBV7-9 | CASSLARIGAGNTIYF | TGTGCCAGCAGCTTAGCGCGTATAGGGGCTGGAAACACCATATATTTT
TRBJ1-6 | . | . | TRBV30 | CAWSSSGRRTPLHF | TGTGCCTGGAGTTCTTCAGGGAGGCGCACACCCCTCCACTTT
TRBJ2-3 | TRBD2 | . | TRBV11-2 | CASSLRGDYTDTQYF | TGTGCCAGCAGCTTGAGAGGGGACTACACAGATACGCAGTATTTT
TRBJ2-3 | TRBD2 | . | TRBV6-2/TRBV6-3 | CASSYSRGGRDTQYF | TGTGCCAGCAGTTACTCACGCGGGGGAAGAGATACGCAGTATTTT
TRBJ1-2 | TRBD1 | few | TRBV2 | CASRGQVDYGYTF | TGTGCCAGCAGAGGACAGGTTGATTATGGCTACACCTTC
TRBJ1-1 | . | . | TRBV29-1 | CSVGVDRVNTEAFF | TGCAGCGTAGGCGTGGACAGAGTGAACACTGAAGCTTTCTTT
TRBJ1-6 | . | . | TRBV2 | CASSGGGAESPLHF | TGTGCCAGCAGTGGGGGGGGCGCCGAATCACCCCTCCACTTT
TRBJ2-3 | . | . | TRBV3-1/TRBV3-2 | CASSQLTAPTDTQYF | TGTGCCAGCAGCCAACTTACAGCCCCCACAGATACGCAGTATTTT
TRBJ2-5 | TRBD1 | . | TRBV5-1 | CASSLYGTDQETQYF | TGCGCCAGCAGCTTGTATGGGACAGATCAAGAGACCCAGTACTTC
TRBJ2-5 | . | . | TRBV30 | CALTRVKETQYF | TGTGCCCTAACCAGGGTAAAGGAGACCCAGTACTTC
TRBJ1-1 | . | . | TRBV28 | CASSIMRTEAFF | TGTGCCAGCAGTATAATGAGGACAGAAGCTTTCTTT
TRBJ2-7 | . | . | TRBV6-5 | CASPGHATHEQYF | TGTGCCAGCCCAGGACACGCTACCCACGAGCAGTACTTC
TRBJ2-3 | . | . | TRBV4-1 | CASSQGGVGGPGDTQYF | TGCGCCAGCAGCCAAGGAGGAGTGGGGGGGCCGGGAGATACGCAGTATTTT
TRBJ2-4 | . | . | TRBV2 | CASILSGLAKNIQYF | TGTGCCAGCATCCTTAGCGGTTTAGCCAAAAACATTCAGTACTTC
TRBJ2-5 | . | . | TRBV9 | CASSVGTGRWETQYF | TGTGCCAGCAGCGTAGGAACGGGGAGATGGGAGACCCAGTACTTC